The next 21 T cell receptor beta chains were all read from a single sample in a study of blood T cell repertoires in COVID-19. Only in-frame clones appear in the TCRdb table, and some are missing; sequencing was by immunoSEQ multiplex PCR. The sample consists of 350,000 to 450,000 clones, approximately 91% of them appearing once. Material: PBMCs or T cells enriched from blood (not recorded which). The receptors stem from a woman under 30 who had been exposed to COVID-19.

A few counts support this clone. The J gene is TRBJ2-7, the V gene TRBV6-5; tentatively, D is TRBD1 (6 bases). CDR1 is MNHEY and CDR2 is SVGAGI in the germline V gene. The V gene lost 8 bases and the J gene lost 2 bases, with 16 bases spanning the gap. The CDR3 consists of 14 residues. CDR3 nucleotides: TGTGCCAGCCTAAGACAGGACCCGACCTACGAGCAGTACTTC. Its translation: CASLRQDPTYEQYF.

This chain uses TRBV12-3 or TRBV12-4 with TRBJ2-1, with D maybe TRBD2 (6 bases). The CDR3 is 13 residues long. V was cut by 6 bases and J by 7 bases, with 13 bases left in between. CDR3: CASSHGGGNEQFF. The CDR3 DNA is TGTGCCAGCAGCCATGGTGGGGGGAATGAGCAGTTCTTC.

J is TRBJ2-1 and V is TRBV4-2; D may be TRBD1 (5 bases). The CDR3 length is 16 residues. Trimming took 3 bases from V and 6 from J, leaving 18 bases between them. Germline V lookup: CDR1 LGHNA, CDR2 YNFKEQ. For the CDR3, the DNA is TGTGCCAGCAGCCATTTAGGGGATTCGTGGGGCAATGAGCAGTTCTTC. Its translation: CASSHLGDSWGNEQFF.

V is TRBV4-2 and J is TRBJ2-1; 13 bases line up with TRBD2. Germline loops: CDR1 LGHNA, CDR2 YNFKEQ. V lost 5 bases, J lost 7 bases, and 2 bases stayed unmatched. The CDR3 length is 14 residues. This CDR3 reads CASSLLAGGNEQFF. CDR3 bases: TGTGCCAGCAGCTTACTAGCGGGGGGGAATGAGCAGTTCTTC.

The V call is TRBV27, the J call TRBJ2-5, with TRBD1 as a possible D gene (5 bases). V was clipped by 8 bases and J by 5 bases, with 18 bases between them. CDR1 is MNHEY, CDR2 SMNVEV, per germline (reference sequence). The CDR3 has 14 amino acids. DNA of the CDR3: TGTGCCAGCCGGAGTGGGCAGGGTGGGGAGACCCAGTACTTC. Amino acid sequence: CASRSGQGGETQYF.

The rearrangement joins TRBV28 to TRBJ1-1; a weak D match, TRBD1 (6 bases). This CDR3 comprises 17 residues. The V end was cut by 7 bases, the J end by 5 bases, with 26 bases between. From germline, CDR1 is MDHEN and CDR2 SYDVKM. CDR3 protein: CASTPFGAGKRGTEAFF. The CDR3 bases are TGTGCCAGCACTCCGTTCGGGGCAGGGAAAAGGGGGACTGAAGCTTTCTTT.

This chain uses TRBV5-5 with TRBJ1-4, with a weak D call TRBD1 (5 bases). The CDR3 has 16 residues. V was clipped by 4 bases and J by 0 bases, with 13 bases between them. Germline V gene data show CDR1 as SGHKS and CDR2 as YYEKEE (reference sequence). CDR3 DNA: TGTGCCAGCAGCCCTGGAATAGGGGCAACTAATGAAAAACTGTTTTTT. It is translated as CASSPGIGATNEKLFF.

This clone was observed a handful of times. V usage is TRBV14 and J usage is TRBJ1-2; 7 nucleotides align to TRBD1. V was pared by 0 bases and J by 5 bases, with 3 bases of the junction left unmatched. CDR3 size: 14 residues. Germline CDR1 is SGHDN and CDR2 is FVKESK. This CDR3 reads CASSQDRGQYGYTF. The CDR3 DNA reads as TGTGCCAGCAGCCAAGACCGGGGACAGTATGGCTACACCTTC.

This chain joins TRBV5-6 and TRBJ2-1; TRBD1 agrees at 7 bases. The V gene's germline CDR1 is SGHDT and CDR2 YYEEEE. J lost 3 bases, V lost 3 bases, and 9 bases had no gene match. This CDR3 has 16 residues. The CDR3 sequence: CASSSYDRVYYNEQFF. The CDR3 coding sequence is TGTGCCAGCAGCTCTTATGACAGGGTGTACTACAATGAGCAGTTCTTC.

This rearrangement joins TRBV9 to TRBJ2-2, with no clear D. Trimming pared 2 bases from V and 0 bases from J, leaving 5 bases between. The germline V gene encodes CDR1 SGDLS and CDR2 YYNGEE. The CDR3 is made up of 14 amino acids. CDR3 sequence reads: CASSVSANTGELFF. The CDR3 nucleotides are TGTGCCAGCAGCGTCTCCGCGAACACCGGGGAGCTGTTTTTT.

This sequence joins TRBV9 and TRBJ1-6; D not resolved. V lost 0 bases and J 4 bases, leaving 5 bases between the germline ends. Germline assignment: CDR1 SGDLS and CDR2 YYNGEE. The CDR3 is 14 residues long. This chain's CDR3 is CASSVGTYNSPLHF. CDR3 nucleotide sequence: TGTGCCAGCAGCGTAGGGACTTATAATTCACCCCTCCACTTT.

V usage is TRBV7-2 and J usage is TRBJ1-5, with D unclear. The V gene lost 1 base and the J gene lost 0 bases, with 7 bases spanning the gap. Germline lookup yields CDR1 SGHTA and CDR2 FQGNSA. This CDR3 comprises 15 residues. Here the CDR3 reads CASSLGGYSNQPQHF. The CDR3 DNA follows: TGTGCCAGCAGCTTAGGAGGTTATAGCAATCAGCCCCAGCATTTT.

The rearrangement uses TRBV9 and TRBJ1-6, with D possibly being TRBD1 (5 bases). The germline gives CDR1 SGDLS, CDR2 YYNGEE. This CDR3 spans 15 amino acids. Trimming took off 0 bases at V and 11 bases at J, with 15 bases between the two ends. This CDR3 reads CASSVDIQEFAPLHF. Written as DNA, the CDR3 is TGTGCCAGCAGCGTAGACATACAGGAATTCGCACCCCTCCACTTT.

This chain joins TRBV4-2 and TRBJ2-5; 9 positions match TRBD2. Unmatched junction bases numbered 4, after V lost 0 bases and J lost 2 bases. The CDR3 contains 16 residues. Germline V gene lookup returns CDR1 LGHNA and CDR2 YNFKEQ. The CDR3 loop reads CASSQESTSGQETQYF. The CDR3 DNA sequence: TGTGCCAGCAGCCAAGAATCGACTAGCGGTCAAGAGACCCAGTACTTC.

For the CDR3, the DNA is TGTGCCAGCAGTGAGTTTTACTTGGGACAGGGATCCAACGAGCAGTACTTC. This gives the protein CASSEFYLGQGSNEQYF. The chain employs TRBV2 and TRBJ2-7; TRBD1 agrees at 9 bases. Germline assignment: CDR1 SNHLY and CDR2 FYNNEI. The CDR3 runs 17 residues. Losses at the gene ends were 3 bases for V and 5 bases for J; bases not matched to a gene: 14.

This clone turned up a few times. The V gene is TRBV9, the J gene TRBJ1-3, with 7 bases matching TRBD1. This CDR3 has 15 residues. Germline trimming cut 3 bases from V and 4 bases from J; bases unmatched to any gene: 7. Looked up from germline, CDR1 is SGDLS and CDR2 is YYNGEE. The CDR3 loop reads CASSARQGTGNTIYF. CDR3 DNA: TGTGCCAGCAGCGCTAGACAGGGTACAGGAAACACCATATATTTT.

CDR3 region: CASSQDFPLGTYEQYF. The CDR3 region has the DNA TGTGCCAGCAGCCAAGATTTCCCCCTAGGCACCTACGAGCAGTACTTC. The chain combines TRBV4-2 with TRBJ2-7; D unresolved. CDR1 LGHNA and CDR2 YNFKEQ come from the germline V gene. The CDR3 has 16 residues. The V end lost 0 bases, the J end lost 2 bases, and 14 bases lay between the germline ends.

The chain recombines TRBV19 with TRBJ2-1; 10 bases line up with TRBD2. The trim removed 9 bases at V and 2 bases at J, leaving 7 bases unmatched. CDR3 length: 15 amino acids. Germline assignment: CDR1 LNHDA and CDR2 SQIVND (reference sequence). This CDR3 is CASNKAGGTYNEQFF. The CDR3 DNA follows: TGTGCCAGCAACAAAGCGGGGGGGACCTACAATGAGCAGTTCTTC.

The chain couples TRBV4-1 to TRBJ2-3; 9 bases align to TRBD1. The CDR3 sequence is 15 residues long. Germline V gene data show CDR1 as MGHRA and CDR2 as YSYEKL. Trimming took 6 bases from V and 0 from J; bases not matched to a gene: 4. The CDR3 loop reads CASRTDRGSTDTQYF. The CDR3 DNA sequence: TGCGCCAGCAGGACCGACAGGGGGAGCACAGATACGCAGTATTTT.

This chain links TRBV27 with TRBJ1-5; D may be TRBD1 (6 bases). Germline-derived CDR1 and CDR2 are MNHEY and SMNVEV (reference sequence). The CDR3 has 15 residues. Between the trimmed V and J ends, which lost 3 bases and 2 bases, there was a span of 11 bases. As DNA, the CDR3 is TGTGCCAGCAGTTTTGCGGGGGCCGGCAATCAGCCCCAGCATTTT. Translation gives CASSFAGAGNQPQHF.

V gene TRBV28 combines with J gene TRBJ1-3; D perhaps matches TRBD1 (5 bases). This CDR3 spans 17 amino acids. CDR1 and CDR2 (germline): MDHEN, SYDVKM. The V and J ends lost 5 bases and 0 bases respectively, with 17 bases between them. CDR3 residues: CASSLPQGMPSGNTIYF. The CDR3 coding sequence is TGTGCCAGCAGTCTACCCCAGGGAATGCCCTCTGGAAACACCATATATTTT.